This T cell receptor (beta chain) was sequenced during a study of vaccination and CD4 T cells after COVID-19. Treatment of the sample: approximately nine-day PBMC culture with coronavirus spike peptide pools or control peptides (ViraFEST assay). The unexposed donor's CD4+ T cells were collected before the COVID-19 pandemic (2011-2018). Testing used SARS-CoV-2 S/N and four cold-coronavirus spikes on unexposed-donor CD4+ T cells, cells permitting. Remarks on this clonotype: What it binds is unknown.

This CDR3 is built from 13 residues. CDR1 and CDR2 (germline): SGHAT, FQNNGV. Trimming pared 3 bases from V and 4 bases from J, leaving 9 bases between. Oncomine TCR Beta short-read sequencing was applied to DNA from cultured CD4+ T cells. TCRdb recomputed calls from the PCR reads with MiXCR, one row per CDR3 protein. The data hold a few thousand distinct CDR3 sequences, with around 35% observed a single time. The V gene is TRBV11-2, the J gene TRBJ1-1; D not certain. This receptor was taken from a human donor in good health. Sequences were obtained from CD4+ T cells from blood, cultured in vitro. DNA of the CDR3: TGTGCCAGCAGCTTTAGAGAGGGCACTGAAGCTTTCTTT. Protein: CASSFREGTEAFF.